A selection of T cell receptor beta chains follows, all from one sample in a study of T cells in Graves' hyperthyroidism and ophthalmopathy. MiXCR was run by TCRdb on the multiplex PCR reads, yielding one entry per CDR3 protein. The sample includes roughly 280,000 distinct CDR3 sequences, approximately 20% of them seen just once. Sequencing was performed on blood. The source is a man younger than 45 with Graves' ophthalmopathy. The CDR3 runs from the conserved cysteine through the conserved F or W. D genes are given only for firm matches. Expanded clones are given a class, and other clones once, few, many or no size at all.

V gene	D gene	clone size	J gene	CDR3 DNA	CDR3 protein
TRBV6-1	TRBD1	few	TRBJ2-5	TGTGCCAGCAGGATTGGGACAGGGGGCCAAGAGACCCAGTACTTC	CASRIGTGGQETQYF
TRBV18	.	.	TRBJ2-1	TGTGCCAGCTCAAAAAGACAGGTCATGGATGAGCAGTTCTTC	CASSKRQVMDEQFF
TRBV24-1	TRBD1	once	TRBJ2-7	TGTGCCACCAGTGATAGACAGGGGTCCTACGAGCAGTACTTC	CATSDRQGSYEQYF
TRBV5-1	.	many	TRBJ2-1	TGCGCCAGCAGCTTGCCCGCAGGGACCGGTGAGCAGTTCTTC	CASSLPAGTGEQFF
TRBV29-1	TRBD1	few	TRBJ2-7	TGCAGCGCCACGGGACAGGGTAACCACGAGCAGTACTTC	CSATGQGNHEQYF
TRBV24-1	.	.	TRBJ1-1	TGTGCCACCAGTGACCCGCCGGGGGGTAGGGCTTTCTTT	CATSDPPGGRAFF
TRBV27	.	few	TRBJ1-1	TGTGCCAGCCTAAGGGGCCGTATAGCTTTCTTT	CASLRGRIAFF
TRBV5-6	TRBD1	.	TRBJ2-1	TGTGCCAGCAGCCACGGACAGGGTGGGTACAATGAGCAGTTCTTC	CASSHGQGGYNEQFF
TRBV10-3	.	.	TRBJ2-1	TGTGCCATCAGTGGAGGTGTTGGCTATGAGCAGTTCTTC	CAISGGVGYEQFF
TRBV2	.	.	TRBJ2-3	TGTGCCAGCGGCGACTCGGCTGGCACAGATACGCAGTATTTT	CASGDSAGTDTQYF
TRBV2	.	many	TRBJ2-5	TGTGCCAGCAGTGAAGCGCTTAGGGGAAAGGCGGAGACCCAGTACTTC	CASSEALRGKAETQYF
TRBV7-9	TRBD1	many	TRBJ1-4	TGTGCCAGCAGCTTAGTTGGGACAGATGAAAAACTGTTTTTT	CASSLVGTDEKLFF
TRBV7-9	.	few	TRBJ1-2	TGTGCCAGCAGCTTTCAGGGCGCGGGCTATGGCTACACCTTC	CASSFQGAGYGYTF
TRBV12-3/TRBV12-4	TRBD1	many	TRBJ1-5	TGTGCCAGCACTACCGACAGGGCAGGCAATCAGCCCCAGCATTTT	CASTTDRAGNQPQHF
TRBV7-9	.	.	TRBJ2-2	TGTGCCAGCAGCTTATCGACTGGCGGGGAGCTGTTTTTT	CASSLSTGGELFF
TRBV7-2	.	.	TRBJ2-1	TGTGCCAGCAGCTTAGCGCGGGTAGAGCAGTTCTTC	CASSLARVEQFF
TRBV20-1	.	many	TRBJ1-2	TGCAGTGCAATCGAGAGTCTCTATGGCTACACCTTC	CSAIESLYGYTF
TRBV11-2	.	many	TRBJ2-7	TGTGCCAGCAGCCGCCGGGACATCCTATCCTACGAGCAGTACTTC	CASSRRDILSYEQYF
TRBV27	.	few	TRBJ2-7	TGTGCCAGCAGTCGGGGGACGTTCAGCGTATCCCACGAGCAGTACTTC	CASSRGTFSVSHEQYF
TRBV6-1	.	.	TRBJ2-1	TGTGCCAGTACTAAGCGGGTTAGCTCCTACAATGAGCAGTTCTTC	CASTKRVSSYNEQFF
TRBV2	.	.	TRBJ1-5	TGTGTCAGCAGTGACTCTGGGGGTCAGCCCCAGCATTTT	CVSSDSGGQPQHF
TRBV2	.	.	TRBJ1-5	TGTGCCAGCCGGGGGTGGAGGGACAATCAGCCCCAGCATTTT	CASRGWRDNQPQHF
TRBV2	TRBD1	many	TRBJ1-4	TGTGCCAGCAGTGAAGCCCAGGGGGCTGGCGGCGAAAAACTGTTTTTT	CASSEAQGAGGEKLFF
TRBV5-1	.	.	TRBJ1-2	TGCGCCAGCTCCAAGGGGGGCAATAACTATGGCTACACCTTC	CASSKGGNNYGYTF
TRBV27	.	few	TRBJ2-1	TGTGCCAGCTTGGAGGTGGGAAGGGGTAGGTATGAGCAGTTCTTC	CASLEVGRGRYEQFF
TRBV5-1	.	few	TRBJ2-1	TGTGCCAGCAGCTCGAGATCCCTAATGGGACCCTACAATGAGCAGTTCTTC	CASSSRSLMGPYNEQFF
TRBV6-2/TRBV6-3	TRBD2	.	TRBJ2-1	TGTGCCAGCAGTTACACTAGCGGGAGCTACAATGAGCAGTTCTTC	CASSYTSGSYNEQFF
TRBV15	.	many	TRBJ2-7	TGTGCCACCAGCAGAGAAGGGCGGCTAAGCTCCTACGAGCAGTACTTC	CATSREGRLSSYEQYF
TRBV6-1	TRBD1	.	TRBJ1-2	TGTGCCAGCAGAGGGACAGAGAATAACTATGGCTACACCTTC	CASRGTENNYGYTF
TRBV3-1	TRBD2	many	TRBJ2-1	TGTGCCAGCAGCCCAGGGAGGGACCCGGACTACAATGAGCAGTTCTTC	CASSPGRDPDYNEQFF
TRBV28	TRBD2	few	TRBJ2-1	TGTGCCACCTTGACTAGCGGGAGGCCCAGAGAGCAGTTCTTC	CATLTSGRPREQFF
TRBV6-5	.	.	TRBJ2-7	TGTGCCAGCAGTTACCAGGCTTCAGGGGAGCAGTACTTC	CASSYQASGEQYF
TRBV5-1	.	many	TRBJ1-2	TGCGCCAGCAGCGACGACGACTATGGCTACACCTTC	CASSDDDYGYTF
TRBV5-1	TRBD2	.	TRBJ2-5	TGCGCCAGCAGCTTGGCCGGGACTAGCGACCGCCAAGAGACCCAGTACTTC	CASSLAGTSDRQETQYF
TRBV30	.	.	TRBJ1-2	TGTGCCTGCCCGCGACAAATAACAATTGGCTACACCTTC	CACPRQITIGYTF
TRBV7-2	.	.	TRBJ1-3	TGTGCCAGCAGCTTACAGGGATTTGGAAACACCATATATTTT	CASSLQGFGNTIYF
TRBV7-9	.	.	TRBJ2-1	TGTGCCAGCAGTTCTTTGGGTGAGCAGTTCTTC	CASSSLGEQFF
TRBV5-1	.	.	TRBJ1-2	TGCGCCAGCAGCAAGACAGGACAATCGGTTGGCTACACCTTC	CASSKTGQSVGYTF
TRBV5-1	.	few	TRBJ2-7	TGCGCCAGCAGCTTGGACGTGGACGAGCAGTACTTC	CASSLDVDEQYF
TRBV28	.	few	TRBJ2-7	TGTGCCAGCAGTTCCCCGGGACACACCTACGAGCAGTACTTC	CASSSPGHTYEQYF
TRBV20-1	.	once	TRBJ1-4	TGCAGTGCTACCGACCCAGGGAAAGTTAATGAAAAACTGTTTTTT	CSATDPGKVNEKLFF